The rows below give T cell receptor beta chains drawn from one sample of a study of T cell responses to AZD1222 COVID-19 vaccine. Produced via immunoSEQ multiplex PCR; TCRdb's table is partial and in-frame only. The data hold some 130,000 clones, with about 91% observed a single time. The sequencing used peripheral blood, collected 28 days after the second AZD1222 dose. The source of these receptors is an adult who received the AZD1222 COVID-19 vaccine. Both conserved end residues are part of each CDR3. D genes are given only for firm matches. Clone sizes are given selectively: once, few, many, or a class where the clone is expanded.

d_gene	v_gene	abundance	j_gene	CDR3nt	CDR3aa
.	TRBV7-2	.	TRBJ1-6	TGTGCCAGCAGCCAGGCGAGTCACTCTCTCTTACGTTCACCCCTCCACTTT	CASSQASHSLLRSPLHF
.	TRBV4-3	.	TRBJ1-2	TGCGCCAGCAGCCAAGATGTCGCGGAGAGCTATGGCTACACCTTC	CASSQDVAESYGYTF
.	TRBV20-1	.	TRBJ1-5	TGCAGTGCTAGTAGACGGACGAATCAGCCCCAGCATTTT	CSASRRTNQPQHF
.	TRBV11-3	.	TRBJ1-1	TGTGCCAGCAGCCACGGGGAGGGGTTGATGTTGAACACTGAAGCTTTCTTT	CASSHGEGLMLNTEAFF
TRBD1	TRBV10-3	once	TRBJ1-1	TGTGCCATCAGTAACAGGGGACAGGAATCGACTGAAGCTTTCTTT	CAISNRGQESTEAFF
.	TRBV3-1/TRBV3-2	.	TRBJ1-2	TGTGCCAGCAGCCAACTCCCGGGCCAGGGTGGCTACACCTTC	CASSQLPGQGGYTF
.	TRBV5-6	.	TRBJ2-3	TGTGCCAGCAGCTTGGCCAGCACAGATACGCAGTATTTT	CASSLASTDTQYF
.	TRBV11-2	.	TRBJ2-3	TGTGCCAGCAGCTTAGGAGAGGGGGAGACAGATACGCAGTATTTT	CASSLGEGETDTQYF
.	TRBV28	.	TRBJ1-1	TGTGCCAGCAGTTTCCCCGCTTGGGGGGGTTCTATGAACACTGAAGCTTTCTTT	CASSFPAWGGSMNTEAFF
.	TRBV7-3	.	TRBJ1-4	TGTGCCAGCAGCTTCCCAAAGGGGGAAAAACTGTTTTTT	CASSFPKGEKLFF